This TCR beta chain was sequenced in a study of beta chain features in type 1 diabetes. Points from the study as a whole: TCRB CDR3s were moderately but significantly shorter in Type 1 diabetes patients in all four CD4+ subsets.

One heparinised blood draw, averaging about 100 mL, came from each donor. This clone was observed a handful of times. Its antigen is still unknown. The isolated RNA, all of it, was reverse transcribed, so expressed TCRB transcripts were what got sequenced. Clones were read by immunoSEQ multiplex PCR, and TCRdb kept only the in-frame ones, dropping some. This repertoire shows about 330,000 clones, 9.5% to 12% found once; its top ten account for just over 0.015%. The CDR3 consists of 15 residues. Germline CDR1 SNHLY, CDR2 FYNNEI. V was clipped by 11 bases and J by 0 bases; unmatched bases: 6. Material for sequencing was naive CD4+ T cells from blood. The J gene is TRBJ2-1, the V gene TRBV2, with 11 bases aligning to TRBD2. The TCR comes from a woman aged 30 to 39 in good health. CDR3 bases: TGTGCCTTCCATAGCGGGAGGGCCTCCTACAATGAGCAGTTCTTC. It is translated as CAFHSGRASYNEQFF. The full variable domain, in which reference TRBV2 and TRBJ2-1 provide the parts outside the CDR3, is EPEVTQTPSHQVTQMGQEVILRCVPISNHLYFYWYRQILGQKVEFLVSFYNNEISEKSEIFDDQFSVERPDGSNFTLKIRSTKLEDSAMYFCAFHSGRASYNEQFFGPGTRLTVL.